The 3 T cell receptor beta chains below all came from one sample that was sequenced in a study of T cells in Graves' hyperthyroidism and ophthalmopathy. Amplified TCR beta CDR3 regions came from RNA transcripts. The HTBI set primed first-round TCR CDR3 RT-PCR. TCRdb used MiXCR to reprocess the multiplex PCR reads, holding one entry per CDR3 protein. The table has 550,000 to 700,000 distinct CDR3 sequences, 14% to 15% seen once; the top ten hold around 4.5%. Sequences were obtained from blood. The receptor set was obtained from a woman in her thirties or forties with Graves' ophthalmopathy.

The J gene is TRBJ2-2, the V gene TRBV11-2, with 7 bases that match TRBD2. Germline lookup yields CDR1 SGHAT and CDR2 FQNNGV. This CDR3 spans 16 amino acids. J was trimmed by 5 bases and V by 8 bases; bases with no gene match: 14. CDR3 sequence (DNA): TGTGCCAGCGCCGGGGGGAGGAATTTAGAAACCGGGGAGCTGTTTTTT. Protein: CASAGGRNLETGELFF.

CDR3 bases: TGTGCCAGCAGTGACAGGGATAGCCCCGGGGAGCTGTTTTTT. Its protein product is CASSDRDSPGELFF. The chain recombines TRBV6-4 with TRBJ2-2; the D is unclear. The germline V gene has CDR1 MRHNA and CDR2 SNTAGT. V gave up 2 bases and J gave up 6 bases, with 10 bases separating them. CDR3 length equals 14 residues.

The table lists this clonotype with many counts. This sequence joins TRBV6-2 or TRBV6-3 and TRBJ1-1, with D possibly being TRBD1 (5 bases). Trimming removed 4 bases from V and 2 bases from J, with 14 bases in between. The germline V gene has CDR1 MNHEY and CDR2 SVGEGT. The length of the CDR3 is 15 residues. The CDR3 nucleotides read TGTGCCAGCAGTTGGCCGGAGCAGGGTAACACTGAAGCTTTCTTT. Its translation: CASSWPEQGNTEAFF.